A selection of T cell receptor beta chains follows, all from one sample in a study of blood T cell repertoires in COVID-19. The method was immunoSEQ multiplex PCR; TCRdb's version includes in-frame clones alone and lacks a portion of them. The sample records approximately 300,000 clones, over 75% being singletons. Sequencing was carried out using PBMCs or T cells enriched from blood (not recorded which). The receptors here all came from a man aged 25-45 years who had recovered from COVID-19. CDR3s include the opening cysteine and the closing phenylalanine or tryptophan. The D gene is left open where the match is weak. Only part of the rows carry a size: once, few, many, or a class if the clone is expanded.

CASSLPRDLYNEQFF,TGCGCCAGCAGCCTACCCCGGGACTTGTACAATGAGCAGTTCTTC,TRBV5-1,NA,TRBJ2-1,NA
CASSPWAGLNTEAFF,TGCGCCAGCAGCCCATGGGCGGGGTTGAACACTGAAGCTTTCTTT,TRBV4-1,NA,TRBJ1-1,NA
CATSRPGQSYEQYF,TGTGCCACCAGCAGGCCGGGACAGTCCTACGAGCAGTACTTC,TRBV15,TRBD1,TRBJ2-7,NA
CASSASGGAGSYNEQFF,TGTGCCAGCAGCGCTAGCGGGGGGGCGGGGTCCTACAATGAGCAGTTCTTC,TRBV11-3,TRBD2,TRBJ2-1,NA
CASSDSGTGDEQFF,TGTGCCAGCAGTGACTCGGGGACAGGGGATGAGCAGTTCTTC,TRBV2,TRBD1,TRBJ2-1,NA
CASSLALGVGSSYNSPLHF,TGCGCCAGCAGCTTGGCCCTAGGAGTCGGGAGCTCCTATAATTCACCCCTCCACTTT,TRBV5-1,NA,TRBJ1-6,NA
CASSVISGIIYNEQFF,TGTGCCAGCAGCGTAATATCGGGGATTATTTACAATGAGCAGTTCTTC,TRBV9,NA,TRBJ2-1,NA
CSAPTGNGYTF,TGCAGTGCCCCGACAGGGAATGGCTACACCTTC,TRBV20-1,TRBD1,TRBJ1-2,NA
CASSQGPDSGNTIYF,TGTGCCAGCAGCCAAGGGCCAGACTCTGGAAACACCATATATTTT,TRBV3-1/TRBV3-2,NA,TRBJ1-3,NA
CASSEGETSGRGEQYF,TGTGCCAGCAGTGAGGGGGAGACTAGCGGACGCGGGGAGCAGTACTTC,TRBV6-1,TRBD2,TRBJ2-7,NA
CASSLLGTGYGYTF,TGTGCCAGCAGCCTACTCGGGACAGGCTATGGCTACACCTTC,TRBV7-2,TRBD1,TRBJ1-2,NA
CASSAPSGSYQYEQYF,TGTGCCAGCAGTGCCCCTAGCGGGAGTTACCAGTACGAGCAGTACTTC,TRBV6-1,TRBD2,TRBJ2-7,NA
CASSPQGGNTEAFF,TGTGCCAGCAGCCCCCAGGGGGGGAACACTGAAGCTTTCTTT,TRBV7-8,TRBD1,TRBJ1-1,NA
CASADLSEHQDTGELFF,TGTGCTAGTGCCGACCTATCGGAGCACCAAGACACCGGGGAGCTGTTTTTT,TRBV12-5,NA,TRBJ2-2,once
CASTRGMNTGELFF,TGTGCCAGCACCCGGGGGATGAACACCGGGGAGCTGTTTTTT,TRBV6-5,NA,TRBJ2-2,NA
CASSPRGQGAEKLFF,TGTGCCAGCTCACCACGGGGACAGGGTGCTGAAAAACTGTTTTTT,TRBV18,TRBD1,TRBJ1-4,few
CASSYSRAGSSYEQYF,TGTGCCAGCAGTTACTCGCGCGCAGGAAGTTCCTACGAGCAGTACTTC,TRBV6-5,NA,TRBJ2-7,NA
CASKFTLEQYF,TGTGCCAGCAAGTTCACTCTCGAGCAGTACTTC,TRBV11-2,NA,TRBJ2-7,NA
CASSFSTDRLYEQYF,TGTGCCAGCAGCTTCTCGACGGACAGGCTGTACGAGCAGTACTTC,TRBV13,TRBD1,TRBJ2-7,NA
CATSDLDGEKLFF,TGTGCCACCAGTGATTTGGACGGGGAAAAACTGTTTTTT,TRBV24-1,NA,TRBJ1-4,NA
CASSVTGLAGQETQYF,TGTGCCAGCAGTGTTACGGGACTAGCGGGGCAAGAGACCCAGTACTTC,TRBV28,TRBD2,TRBJ2-5,NA
CASSFPPLFGESNQPQHF,TGCGCCAGCAGCTTTCCACCGTTGTTCGGGGAAAGTAATCAGCCCCAGCATTTT,TRBV5-1,NA,TRBJ1-5,NA
CASSLLQGGELFF,TGCGCCAGCAGCCTCCTACAGGGCGGGGAGCTGTTTTTT,TRBV5-1,NA,TRBJ2-2,once
CATSDAFGGTYNEQFF,TGTGCCACCAGTGATGCCTTTGGCGGGACCTACAATGAGCAGTTCTTC,TRBV24-1,NA,TRBJ2-1,NA
CASSQVGGLVFIAFF,TGCGCCAGCAGCCAAGTTGGAGGCCTGGTTTTTATAGCTTTCTTT,TRBV4-1,NA,TRBJ1-1,NA
CASSLALAGGRETQYF,TGCGCCAGCAGCTTGGCTTTGGCGGGAGGGCGAGAGACCCAGTACTTC,TRBV5-1,TRBD2,TRBJ2-5,NA
CASSPVGASNQPQHF,TGTGCCAGCAGCCCCGTTGGGGCGTCCAATCAGCCCCAGCATTTT,TRBV7-9,NA,TRBJ1-5,NA
CASSLEREGPGQETQYF,TGTGCCAGCAGTCTCGAGCGGGAGGGCCCGGGACAAGAGACCCAGTACTTC,TRBV9,TRBD2,TRBJ2-5,NA
CASSQVGTVYQETQYF,TGTGCCAGCAGCCAAGTTGGGACAGTGTACCAAGAGACCCAGTACTTC,TRBV3-1/TRBV3-2,TRBD1,TRBJ2-5,NA
CASSLAPGRSYEQYF,TGCGCCAGCAGCTTGGCCCCCGGGAGGTCCTACGAGCAGTACTTC,TRBV5-1,TRBD2,TRBJ2-7,NA
CASSVDSTDEKLFF,TGTGCCAGCAGCGTAGATTCCACGGATGAAAAACTGTTTTTT,TRBV9,NA,TRBJ1-4,NA
CASSRAGGNTIYF,TGTGCCAGCAGCCGGGCAGGGGGAAACACCATATATTTT,TRBV3-1/TRBV3-2,NA,TRBJ1-3,once
CASSQDKAGGRETQYF,TGTGCCAGCAGCCAAGATAAGGCGGGAGGAAGGGAGACCCAGTACTTC,TRBV14,TRBD2,TRBJ2-5,NA
CASSLLRKNQPQHF,TGTGCCAGCAGTTTATTGAGGAAAAATCAGCCCCAGCATTTT,TRBV28,NA,TRBJ1-5,NA
CASSYDPSRFLGGYTF,TGTGCCAGCAGTTACGACCCCAGCAGGTTTCTTGGTGGCTACACCTTC,TRBV6-5,NA,TRBJ1-2,NA
CASSRTGYSNQPQHF,TGTGCCAGCAGTAGGACAGGGTATAGCAATCAGCCCCAGCATTTT,TRBV6-5,TRBD1,TRBJ1-5,NA
CASSLAGASGEYF,TGTGCCAGCAGCTTGGCCGGGGCTAGCGGGGAGTATTTT,TRBV5-4,TRBD2,TRBJ2-3,NA
CAISKSGTSGSGTKNIQYF,TGTGCCATCAGTAAGTCCGGGACTAGCGGGAGCGGGACCAAAAACATTCAGTACTTC,TRBV10-3,TRBD2,TRBJ2-4,NA
CASSYDRTGAYEQYF,TGTGCCAGCAGTTACGATAGGACAGGGGCCTACGAGCAGTACTTC,TRBV6-5,TRBD1,TRBJ2-7,few
CAYRMAGNTGELFF,TGTGCCTACCGTATGGCAGGCAACACCGGGGAGCTGTTTTTT,TRBV30,NA,TRBJ2-2,NA
CASRTGNPPPLHF,TGTGCCAGCAGAACAGGGAATCCTCCACCCCTCCACTTT,TRBV28,NA,TRBJ1-6,once
CASSLGTGDGYTF,TGCGCCAGCAGCTTGGGGACAGGGGATGGCTACACCTTC,TRBV5-1,TRBD1,TRBJ1-2,once
CASRPRGGGQRGYGYTF,TGTGCCAGCAGACCACGCGGTGGGGGACAGAGGGGCTATGGCTACACCTTC,TRBV28,TRBD1,TRBJ1-2,NA
CASSPRQGARETQYF,TGTGCCAGCTCACCTAGACAGGGGGCCCGAGAGACCCAGTACTTC,TRBV18,TRBD1,TRBJ2-5,NA
CASRPPGLTYEQYF,TGTGCCAGCAGACCCCCGGGACTCACCTACGAGCAGTACTTC,TRBV6-5,NA,TRBJ2-7,once
CASSAGRPAFF,TGTGCCAGCAGTGCAGGGAGGCCAGCTTTCTTT,TRBV12-3/TRBV12-4,NA,TRBJ1-1,NA
CASSDREGSGNTIYF,TGCGCCAGCAGTGACAGGGAGGGAAGTGGAAACACCATATATTTT,TRBV10-2,NA,TRBJ1-3,NA
CASKTGNSNQPQHF,TGTGCCAGCAAGACAGGGAATAGCAATCAGCCCCAGCATTTT,TRBV27,TRBD1,TRBJ1-5,NA
CASSVRPSGGGEAFF,TGTGCCAGCAGCGTACGGCCGTCGGGGGGCGGTGAAGCTTTCTTT,TRBV9,NA,TRBJ1-1,NA
CASSIGAGDGETQYF,TGTGCCAGTAGTATAGGAGCGGGGGATGGGGAGACCCAGTACTTC,TRBV19,TRBD2,TRBJ2-5,NA
CASSNRGLSGTDTQYF,TGTGCCAGCAGCAACAGGGGGCTGTCAGGCACAGATACGCAGTATTTT,TRBV7-2,TRBD1,TRBJ2-3,NA
CASSRQPGTGNYGYTF,TGTGCCAGCAGTCGCCAACCCGGGACAGGGAACTATGGCTACACCTTC,TRBV27,TRBD1,TRBJ1-2,NA
CASSIGQGDTQYF,TGTGCCAGTAGTATCGGACAGGGGGATACGCAGTATTTT,TRBV19,TRBD1,TRBJ2-3,NA
CASSLVLEAPYHEQFF,TGTGCCAGCAGCTTAGTATTAGAGGCACCGTACCATGAGCAGTTCTTC,TRBV7-6,NA,TRBJ2-1,NA
CASSQEAPSTGELFF,TGCGCCAGCAGCCAAGAGGCCCCATCCACCGGGGAGCTGTTTTTT,TRBV4-1,NA,TRBJ2-2,NA
CASTFTGELFF,TGTGCCAGTACCTTCACCGGGGAGCTGTTTTTT,TRBV19,NA,TRBJ2-2,NA
CASSFIAGAYNEQFF,TGCGCCAGCAGCTTTATAGCGGGGGCTTACAATGAGCAGTTCTTC,TRBV5-1,TRBD2,TRBJ2-1,NA